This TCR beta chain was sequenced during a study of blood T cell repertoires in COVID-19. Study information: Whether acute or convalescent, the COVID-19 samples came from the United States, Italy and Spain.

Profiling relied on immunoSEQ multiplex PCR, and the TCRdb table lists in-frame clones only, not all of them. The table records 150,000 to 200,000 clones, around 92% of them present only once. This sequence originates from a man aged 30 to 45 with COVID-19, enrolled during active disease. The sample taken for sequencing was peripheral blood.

This CDR3 reads CASSSTLAALGPDTQYF. CDR3 DNA sequence: TGTGCCAGCAGTTCCACCCTAGCGGCCCTGGGCCCAGATACGCAGTATTTT. The genes are TRBV28 and TRBJ2-3; 7 nucleotides align to TRBD2. The CDR3 sequence is 17 residues long. Germline V gene sequence: CDR1 MDHEN, CDR2 SYDVKM. With 4 bases clipped from V and 4 bases from J, the junction kept 14 bases outside the gene matches.